The source of this TCR beta chain is a study of technical replicates of blood from several donors. Libraries were prepared by immunoSEQ multiplex PCR; TCRdb keeps only in-frame clonotypes and omits some of them. The sample records about 85,000 clones, roughly 94% being singletons. The CDR3 contains 16 residues. V was shortened by 7 bases and J by 1 base, with 19 bases between the two germline ends. CDR1 and CDR2 (germline): LNHDA, SQIVND (reference sequence). The TCR was taken from a human donor in good health. Source material: T cells isolated from PBMCs. The rearrangement links TRBV19 to TRBJ1-1; D might be TRBD1 (6 bases). This CDR3 reads CASIENRRQANTEAFF. The DNA of the CDR3 is TGTGCCAGTATTGAAAACCGTAGACAGGCGAACACTGAAGCTTTCTTT. Variable domain in full (rest from reference TRBV19 and TRBJ1-1): DGGITQSPKYLFRKEGQNVTLSCEQNLNHDAMYWYRQDPGQGLRLIYYSQIVNDFQKGDIAEGYSVSREKKESFPLTVTSAQKNPTAFYLCASIENRRQANTEAFFGQGTRLTVV.